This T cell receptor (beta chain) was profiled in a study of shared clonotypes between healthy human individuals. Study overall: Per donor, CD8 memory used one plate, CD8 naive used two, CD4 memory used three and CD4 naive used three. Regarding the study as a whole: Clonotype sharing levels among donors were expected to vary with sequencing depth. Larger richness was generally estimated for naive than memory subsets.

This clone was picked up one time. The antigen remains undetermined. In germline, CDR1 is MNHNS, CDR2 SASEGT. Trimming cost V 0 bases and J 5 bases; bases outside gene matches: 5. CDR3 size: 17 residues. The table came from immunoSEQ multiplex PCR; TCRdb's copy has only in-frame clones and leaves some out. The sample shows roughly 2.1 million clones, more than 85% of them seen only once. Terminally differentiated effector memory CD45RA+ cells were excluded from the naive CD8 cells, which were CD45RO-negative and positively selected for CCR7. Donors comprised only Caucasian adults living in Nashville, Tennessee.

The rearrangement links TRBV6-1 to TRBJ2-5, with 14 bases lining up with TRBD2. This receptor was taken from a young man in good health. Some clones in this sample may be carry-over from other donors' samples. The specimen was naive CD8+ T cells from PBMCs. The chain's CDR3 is CASSEAPGLAGGETQYF. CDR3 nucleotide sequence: TGTGCCAGCAGTGAAGCGCCCGGACTAGCGGGAGGTGAGACCCAGTACTTC.